The sequence of this T cell receptor (beta chain) was determined in a study of blood T cell repertoires in COVID-19 (dated by TCRdb to the early 2020s). For the wider study: Collaborator samples came from the United States, Italy and Spain and covered acute and convalescent phases of COVID-19. The prospective study material was composed of cDNA or gDNA derived from T cells, B-cell-depleted T cells, or PBMCs. Deeply sampled blood TCRbeta repertoires from subjects exposed to, actively infected with, or recovered from COVID-19 were included in the dataset. The repertoires were released in a freely available public database intended as a resource for research on the immune response to SARS-CoV-2. The samples were drawn from two sources: the first 160 participants of the ongoing ImmuneRACE study, and 1,254 subjects contributed by 6 global collaborators. Nearly every sample came with metadata listing a de-identified subject ID, COVID-19 status, age in years and sex. Where available, HLA class I and class II types were obtained from metadata supplied by the sample provider rather than from assay-based typing. General study outcomes and caveats: Clinical and demographic metadata were provided uncurated, with the amount varying by source and participant.

As regards this clone: It lacks a known antigen. Per-nucleotide qualities are absent, and no much larger clonotype sits a single base away.

The immunoSEQ Assay, a bias-controlled multiplex PCR, was used to amplify TCRbeta CDR3 regions from genomic DNA. As for the authors' bioinformatics: The number of nucleated cells in each sample was estimated from the amplification of reference gene primers within the assay. To quantify the absolute abundance of each unique TCRbeta CDR3 rearrangement, sequence reads were collapsed and filtered. Productive Simpson clonality was computed per sample as the square root of Simpson's diversity index over productive rearrangements. Drawn from immuneACCESS, this table holds only the in-frame rearrangements with V and J called that TCRdb kept. Clones are partly lost; checked studies trace under half to an unresolved V gene and leave the rest unexplained. That table furnishes V, J and clone size, whereas the DNA furnished D and trimming. This sample holds about 370,000 clones; approximately 90% were observed only once. The ten top clones hold about 1% of the sample.

In the prospective study, participants were roughly 18 to 100 years old, resided in 25 or so geographic areas of the United States, and were enrolled through a virtual design. In the prospective study, participants were assigned to cohorts based on the clinical history participants reported in a screening survey and a study questionnaire. ImmuneRACE Cohort 3 recovered participants were defined by two consecutive negative NP/OP PCR tests, healthcare professional clearance, or symptom resolution. In the prospective study, mobile phlebotomists collected whole blood, serum and a nasopharyngeal or oropharyngeal swab from each participant. Participants in the prospective study had the option to provide additional blood draws and questionnaires over a 2-month period. Before DNA extraction, blood samples from the prospective study were shipped at room temperature or frozen. Germline trimming: 1 base from V, 6 bases from J; junction bases outside gene matches: 15. From its cysteine to its phenylalanine, the CDR3 spans 17 amino acids. The entry retains the CDR3 DNA only, 51 bases that are in frame from base 1. CDR1 and CDR2 were assigned from the germline V gene as LGHNA and YNFKEQ.

Sequenced input: PBMCs or T cells enriched from blood (not recorded which). The TCR was taken from a young man who had recovered from COVID-19. Here the chain combines TRBV4-2 and TRBJ2-7, with 7 middle bases fitting TRBD1. The sequenced DNA is TGTGCCAGCAGCCAAGGAACATCGGGCCAGGGGGTCCGCGAGCAGTACTTC. Its translation is CASSQGTSGQGVREQYF.